Listed below are T cell receptor beta chains from one sample, sequenced in a study of T cell responses to AZD1222 COVID-19 vaccine. Generated by immunoSEQ multiplex PCR, the TCRdb table keeps only in-frame clones and is missing some. The table has approximately 18,000 clones, more than 70% seen once. The source was peripheral blood, collected 28 days after the second AZD1222 dose. The receptors stem from an adult who received the AZD1222 COVID-19 vaccine. Both conserved end residues are part of each CDR3. A D gene is named only where the DNA matches it firmly. For some rows the clone size is stated as once, few or many, or as a class when expanded; others skip it.

v_gene: TRBV7-6; d_gene: TRBD1; j_gene: TRBJ2-2; abundance: NA; CDR3aa: CASSFLGTVMNTGELFF; CDR3nt: TGTGCCAGCAGCTTTCTCGGGACAGTTATGAACACCGGGGAGCTGTTTTTT
v_gene: TRBV27; d_gene: NA; j_gene: TRBJ2-5; abundance: NA; CDR3aa: CASSFSRSGGETQYF; CDR3nt: TGTGCCAGCAGCTTTTCTCGCAGCGGCGGAGAGACCCAGTACTTC
v_gene: TRBV28; d_gene: NA; j_gene: TRBJ1-2; abundance: NA; CDR3aa: CASSLEDARGYTF; CDR3nt: TGTGCCAGCAGTCTCGAGGACGCCCGGGGCTACACCTTC
v_gene: TRBV5-1; d_gene: NA; j_gene: TRBJ2-5; abundance: NA; CDR3aa: CASSDYQETQYF; CDR3nt: TGCGCCAGCAGCGACTACCAAGAGACCCAGTACTTC
v_gene: TRBV3-1/TRBV3-2; d_gene: NA; j_gene: TRBJ1-1; abundance: NA; CDR3aa: CASSPSWGTEAFF; CDR3nt: TGTGCCAGCAGCCCTTCTTGGGGGACTGAAGCTTTCTTT
v_gene: TRBV6-5; d_gene: NA; j_gene: TRBJ2-6; abundance: NA; CDR3aa: CASSYSTAKLVLTF; CDR3nt: TGTGCCAGCAGTTACTCGACAGCCAAACTCGTCCTGACTTTC
v_gene: TRBV4-1; d_gene: NA; j_gene: TRBJ2-5; abundance: once; CDR3aa: CASSQAGETQYF; CDR3nt: TGCGCCAGCAGCCAAGCCGGGGAGACCCAGTACTTC
v_gene: TRBV7-9; d_gene: NA; j_gene: TRBJ2-5; abundance: NA; CDR3aa: CASTKGGQETQYF; CDR3nt: TGTGCCAGCACCAAAGGGGGACAAGAGACCCAGTACTTC
v_gene: TRBV3-1/TRBV3-2; d_gene: TRBD2; j_gene: TRBJ2-5; abundance: NA; CDR3aa: CASSPVVAGGPETQYF; CDR3nt: TGTGCCAGCAGCCCCGTCGTAGCGGGGGGGCCAGAGACCCAGTACTTC
v_gene: TRBV5-6; d_gene: NA; j_gene: TRBJ2-7; abundance: NA; CDR3aa: CASSNKGRSSYEQYF; CDR3nt: TGTGCCAGCAGCAACAAGGGCCGGAGCTCCTACGAGCAGTACTTC
v_gene: TRBV5-4; d_gene: TRBD2; j_gene: TRBJ2-1; abundance: NA; CDR3aa: CASSLKAGDNEQFF; CDR3nt: TGTGCCAGCAGCTTAAAGGCGGGGGACAATGAGCAGTTCTTC
v_gene: TRBV30; d_gene: NA; j_gene: TRBJ1-4; abundance: NA; CDR3aa: CACPLKPTNEKLFF; CDR3nt: TGTGCCTGCCCCTTGAAGCCAACTAATGAAAAACTGTTTTTT
v_gene: TRBV6-5; d_gene: TRBD2; j_gene: TRBJ2-2; abundance: few; CDR3aa: CASSYSSGENTGELFF; CDR3nt: TGTGCCAGCAGTTACTCTAGCGGGGAGAACACCGGGGAGCTGTTTTTT
v_gene: TRBV20-1; d_gene: TRBD1; j_gene: TRBJ1-2; abundance: NA; CDR3aa: CSASTPGTGKNYGYTF; CDR3nt: TGCAGTGCTAGTACCCCCGGGACAGGGAAAAACTATGGCTACACCTTC
v_gene: TRBV15; d_gene: NA; j_gene: TRBJ2-5; abundance: NA; CDR3aa: CATSSIAGSLKTQYF; CDR3nt: TGTGCCACCAGCAGCATCGCGGGAAGCCTCAAGACCCAGTACTTC
v_gene: TRBV6-5; d_gene: TRBD1; j_gene: TRBJ2-1; abundance: NA; CDR3aa: CASSHNGQDYNEQFF; CDR3nt: TGTGCCAGCAGTCACAATGGACAGGATTACAATGAGCAGTTCTTC
v_gene: TRBV5-6; d_gene: NA; j_gene: TRBJ2-4; abundance: NA; CDR3aa: CASSLASLGAKNIQYF; CDR3nt: TGTGCCAGCAGCTTGGCCAGCTTAGGGGCCAAAAACATTCAGTACTTC
v_gene: TRBV11-3; d_gene: NA; j_gene: TRBJ1-5; abundance: few; CDR3aa: CASSLVEQYSNQPQHF; CDR3nt: TGTGCCAGCAGCTTAGTGGAACAATATAGCAATCAGCCCCAGCATTTT
v_gene: TRBV19; d_gene: NA; j_gene: TRBJ1-3; abundance: NA; CDR3aa: CASSIQGNAGNTIYF; CDR3nt: TGTGCCAGTTCCATACAGGGTAATGCTGGAAACACCATATATTTT
v_gene: TRBV4-3; d_gene: NA; j_gene: TRBJ2-3; abundance: NA; CDR3aa: CASSQGAMALDTQYF; CDR3nt: TGCGCCAGCAGCCAAGGGGCAATGGCCCTAGATACGCAGTATTTT
v_gene: TRBV5-5; d_gene: TRBD2; j_gene: TRBJ2-5; abundance: NA; CDR3aa: CASSFPGTRLQETQYF; CDR3nt: TGTGCCAGCAGCTTTCCCGGGACTAGGCTCCAAGAGACCCAGTACTTC
v_gene: TRBV3-1/TRBV3-2; d_gene: NA; j_gene: TRBJ2-2; abundance: NA; CDR3aa: CASSQGLAVALGELFF; CDR3nt: TGTGCCAGCAGCCAAGGGTTAGCGGTGGCACTCGGGGAGCTGTTTTTT
v_gene: TRBV21-1; d_gene: NA; j_gene: TRBJ1-1; abundance: NA; CDR3aa: CASRGGTPNTEAFF; CDR3nt: TGTGCCAGCCGAGGAGGGACGCCGAACACTGAAGCTTTCTTT
v_gene: TRBV5-1; d_gene: NA; j_gene: TRBJ2-7; abundance: NA; CDR3aa: CASSLSWLYEQYF; CDR3nt: TGCGCCAGCAGCTTGAGCTGGCTTTACGAGCAGTACTTC
v_gene: TRBV18; d_gene: NA; j_gene: TRBJ2-3; abundance: NA; CDR3aa: CASSPPLAKVDADTQYF; CDR3nt: TGTGCCAGCTCACCACCCCTAGCGAAAGTCGATGCAGATACGCAGTATTTT
v_gene: TRBV12-5; d_gene: TRBD1; j_gene: TRBJ2-3; abundance: NA; CDR3aa: CASGFIGQGTDTQYF; CDR3nt: TGTGCTAGTGGTTTCATAGGACAGGGCACAGATACGCAGTATTTT
v_gene: TRBV20-1; d_gene: NA; j_gene: TRBJ1-1; abundance: NA; CDR3aa: CSASDMNTEAFF; CDR3nt: TGCAGTGCTAGTGACATGAACACTGAAGCTTTCTTT
v_gene: TRBV24-1; d_gene: TRBD1; j_gene: TRBJ1-1; abundance: NA; CDR3aa: CATRETGGTPAFF; CDR3nt: TGTGCCACCAGGGAAACAGGGGGCACTCCGGCTTTCTTT
v_gene: TRBV11-2; d_gene: NA; j_gene: TRBJ2-7; abundance: NA; CDR3aa: CAVRGGTGISYEQYF; CDR3nt: TGTGCCGTCAGAGGTGGTACAGGGATCTCCTACGAGCAGTACTTC
v_gene: TRBV28; d_gene: NA; j_gene: TRBJ2-6; abundance: NA; CDR3aa: CASSSDVLGVFGANVLTF; CDR3nt: TGTGCCAGCAGTTCCGACGTATTGGGGGTCTTTGGGGCCAACGTCCTGACTTTC
v_gene: TRBV7-9; d_gene: NA; j_gene: TRBJ1-6; abundance: NA; CDR3aa: CASSLEVDRLHF; CDR3nt: TGTGCCAGCAGCTTAGAGGTTGATCGGCTCCACTTT
v_gene: TRBV4-1; d_gene: NA; j_gene: TRBJ1-6; abundance: NA; CDR3aa: CASSQALRGNSNSPLHF; CDR3nt: TGCGCCAGCAGCCAAGCCTTAAGGGGGAATAGTAATTCACCCCTCCACTTT